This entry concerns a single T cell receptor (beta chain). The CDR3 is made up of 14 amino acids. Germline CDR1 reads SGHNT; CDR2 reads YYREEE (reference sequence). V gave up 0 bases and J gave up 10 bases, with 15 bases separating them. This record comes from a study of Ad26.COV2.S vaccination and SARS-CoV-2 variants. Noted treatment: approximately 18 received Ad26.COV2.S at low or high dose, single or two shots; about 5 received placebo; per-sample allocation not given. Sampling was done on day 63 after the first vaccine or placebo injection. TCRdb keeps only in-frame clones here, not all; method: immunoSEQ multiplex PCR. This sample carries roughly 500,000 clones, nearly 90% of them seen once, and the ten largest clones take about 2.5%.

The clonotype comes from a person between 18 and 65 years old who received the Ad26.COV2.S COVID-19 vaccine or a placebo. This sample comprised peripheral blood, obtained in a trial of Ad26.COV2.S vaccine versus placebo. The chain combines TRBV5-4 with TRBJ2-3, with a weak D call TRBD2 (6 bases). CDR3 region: CASSLAVVTGAQYF. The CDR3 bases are TGTGCCAGCAGCTTGGCGGTGGTGACGGGAGCGCAGTATTTT.